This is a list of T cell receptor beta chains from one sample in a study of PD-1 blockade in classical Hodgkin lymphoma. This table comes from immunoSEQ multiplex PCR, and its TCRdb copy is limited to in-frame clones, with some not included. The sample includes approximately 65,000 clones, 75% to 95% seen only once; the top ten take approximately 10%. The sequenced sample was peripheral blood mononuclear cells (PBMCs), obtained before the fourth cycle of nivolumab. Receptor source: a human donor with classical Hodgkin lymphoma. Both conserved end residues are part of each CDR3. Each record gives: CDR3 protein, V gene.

cdr3_aa: CASSLSGVARSTDTQYF
v_call: TRBV18

cdr3_aa: CASSLATGGFGYEQYF
v_call: TRBV7-9

cdr3_aa: CASNLLGVSYGYTF
v_call: TRBV19

cdr3_aa: CASRLGQGNYGYTF
v_call: TRBV5-1

cdr3_aa: CATTKDRAGDTQYF
v_call: TRBV15

cdr3_aa: CASSFSFPANYGYTF
v_call: TRBV11-2

cdr3_aa: CASSLVGLGLAKTYEQYF
v_call: TRBV11-2

cdr3_aa: CASTPPNGGRTEAFF
v_call: TRBV19

cdr3_aa: CASSLLPGELFF
v_call: TRBV7-9

cdr3_aa: CASSLGDQPQHF
v_call: TRBV7-8

cdr3_aa: CSVSGSYNEQFF
v_call: TRBV29-1

cdr3_aa: CASSEGGVGTEAFF
v_call: TRBV25-1

cdr3_aa: CASSLVGDWNYEQYF
v_call: TRBV5-1

cdr3_aa: CAWRGGPYEQYF
v_call: TRBV30

cdr3_aa: CASRPKGSGANVLTF
v_call: TRBV27

cdr3_aa: CASSSQGVGPQHF
v_call: TRBV11-2

cdr3_aa: CASTLRDSAYNEQFF
v_call: TRBV5-1

cdr3_aa: CASSYRGSNTGELFF
v_call: TRBV7-2

cdr3_aa: CASSSQSGTFQHF
v_call: TRBV19

cdr3_aa: CASSFFSGGIETQYF
v_call: TRBV13

cdr3_aa: CASRSGQATYEQYF
v_call: TRBV6-5

cdr3_aa: CASSPLDSYEQYF
v_call: TRBV11-2

cdr3_aa: CASRKTNTGELFF
v_call: TRBV7-9

cdr3_aa: CASSLPGPGEQYF
v_call: TRBV28

cdr3_aa: CASSLNRNTIYF
v_call: TRBV7-9

cdr3_aa: CASSEPITVYGTDTQYF
v_call: TRBV6-1

cdr3_aa: CASSLTTRSPETQYF
v_call: TRBV7-8

cdr3_aa: CASGRDRIMYNEQFF
v_call: TRBV5-1

cdr3_aa: CASSLGQGGNQPQHF
v_call: TRBV5-6

cdr3_aa: CASSQDRSWRPEGLF
v_call: TRBV4-1

cdr3_aa: CASSPERGSYNEQFF
v_call: TRBV7-3

cdr3_aa: CASSLGGNTEAFF
v_call: TRBV27

cdr3_aa: CASSLPGQLSEQYF
v_call: TRBV4-1

cdr3_aa: CASSLVGRKVVGEQFF
v_call: TRBV5-1

cdr3_aa: CASMPGTVYGYTF
v_call: TRBV2

cdr3_aa: CASSSLRGTNEKLFF
v_call: TRBV5-6

cdr3_aa: CASSRRQGAWETQYF
v_call: TRBV7-3

cdr3_aa: CASSPVGIHQPQHF
v_call: TRBV7-2

cdr3_aa: CASSRLGFGANVLTF
v_call: TRBV4-1

cdr3_aa: CASSPARLAGEPNTQYF
v_call: TRBV27

cdr3_aa: CAISETRQGIGHITNEKLFF
v_call: TRBV10-3

cdr3_aa: CASSLGALSSLIHF
v_call: TRBV7-2

cdr3_aa: CASSRQTGEDEQFF
v_call: TRBV4-1

cdr3_aa: CASSLDIEGAFF
v_call: TRBV5-5

cdr3_aa: CASSTGTANSPLHF
v_call: TRBV6-6

cdr3_aa: CSVQTIFYEQYF
v_call: TRBV29-1

cdr3_aa: CAWKIYNYGYTF
v_call: TRBV30

cdr3_aa: CASGFGTSGGEQFF
v_call: TRBV12-5

cdr3_aa: CSAGPNTEAFF
v_call: TRBV20-1

cdr3_aa: CASSPGQNYEQYF
v_call: TRBV11-2

cdr3_aa: CASSSERDRVSSEQFF
v_call: TRBV7-8

cdr3_aa: CATLEHGGYGYTF
v_call: TRBV25-1

cdr3_aa: CAWASRTNEQFF
v_call: TRBV30

cdr3_aa: CASSETRLNTEAFF
v_call: TRBV6-1